This TCR beta chain was sequenced during a study of cytomegalovirus exposure and HLA in healthy donors (dated 2017 in TCRdb). Regarding the research as a whole: An earlier analysis of 587 of the donors reported about 280 Gb of sequence data and 117 million unique TCR beta sequences obtained from some 170 million T cells. The study aimed to test whether signatures of past pathogen exposure could be identified by cataloging public T cell receptors. An early release that covered about 600 HLA-typed donors contained 250 to 350 gigabases of sequencing data and some 87 million unique TCR sequences. To study patterns of TCR occurrence, a later analysis re-analyzed previously published TCR beta repertoires from 600 to 750 donors and added high-resolution HLA genotyping. To predict cytomegalovirus infection status, the study brought together high-throughput TCR immunosequencing, statistical association of individual TCRs with disease status, and machine learning. On average, about 200,000 unique TCR beta nucleotide sequences were sequenced per donor among several hundred genotyped donors of the cohort, with roughly 18% of those sequences being non-productive. Of the approximately 400 genotyped donors, over 65% fell in the genetic ancestry cluster associated with self-reported Caucasian donors. A later genetic analysis used genome-wide SNP genotypes for about 65% of the roughly 670 donors, treating that subset as a discovery cohort. To decide whether each TCR beta V gene segment behaved as functional or pseudogenic, an earlier analysis of nearly 600 of the donors relied on high-throughput TCR beta sequencing. Class I and class II HLA loci were covered by the typing at four-digit resolution. Alongside the repertoire data, information on donor age, sex, ethnicity and CMV serostatus was compiled. In addition to the first cohort of hundreds of subjects, a separate validation cohort of 120 different subjects was used. A handful of DR-DQ haplotypes were handled as single units for association and clustering because linkage in the cohort was strong. The T cell repertoires of 550 to 850 subjects were profiled by immunosequencing and related to cytomegalovirus serostatus. All discovery cohort repertoires had been generated using a single sequencing platform. Rather than using new phenotypic data, the later analysis identified candidate immune exposures from TCR beta sequences and from how often those sequences occurred across donors. Typing coverage varied by locus: about 629-640 donors for A, B, C, DRB1 and DQB1; around 560 for DQA1; 600 to 610 for DPA1; approximately 450 for DPB1. Summary of the overall study and its limitations: A later genetic analysis reported fewer N-insertions in productive TCRs among donors in an Asian-associated ancestry cluster than the approximately 670-donor mean. Because HLA typing was missing for some donors at each locus, association tests included only the typed subset. When HLA alleles, especially DR and DQ, strongly co-occurred, TCR associations were difficult to assign to individual alleles. According to a later analysis, TCR association rates differed among HLA loci, with DRB1 alleles showing the most associated TCRs and HLA-C alleles showing the fewest. For the cohort, immune exposure information was limited to CMV serostatus. The classifier was reported to diagnose cytomegalovirus status with high specificity and sensitivity in both the original and validation cohorts. In vitro tests confirmed that three of the cytomegalovirus-associated TCR beta chains recognize cytomegalovirus antigens. The authors suggested that the approach could potentially be generalized to other disease states and immunological phenotypes. Some IMGT-functional V segments, including TRBV6-2 and TRBV6-3, could not be distinguished by the 87-base-pair reads and were therefore excluded. V-gene and J-gene trimming of TCR beta chains was associated with a missense DCLRE1C variant in a later genetic analysis, and the association was replicated in an independent cohort. Across donors, most TCR sequences were observed very rarely, whereas some public TCRs were present in many individuals. The sequencing pipeline was judged likely to have produced a cluster of highly shared sequence variants as a technical artifact. Broadly in line with IMGT annotations, most TCR beta V segments showed up in productive rearrangements about 87% or about 30% of the time in an earlier analysis of around 550 of the donors. Compared with equally common non-associated chains, HLA-associated TCR beta chains in a later analysis were more clonally expanded and had lower generation probabilities. Over 15 rarely observed V segments, including chromosome 9 orphons, were excluded from the earlier analysis of approximately 500 of the donors because counts were too low. According to a later analysis, most CMV-associated TCR beta chains appeared to be HLA-restricted, and the HLA associations seemed to be driven largely by CMV exposure. The cohort was sequenced for TCR beta chains only, and without alpha or paired-chain data the features that could be detected were limited. Roughly uniform sequencing depth across donors was assumed in presence/absence analyses, although this assumption may not hold. A later analysis associated some 17,000 TCR beta sequences with specific HLA alleles at a false discovery rate of 0.05. According to a later analysis, parvovirus B19, influenza, CMV and Epstein-Barr virus appeared linked to several top co-occurrence clusters. The study listed 150 to 200 TCR beta chains as associated with cytomegalovirus. Correlated functional status among segregating V segments might be attributable to linkage disequilibrium, but an unknown experimental factor could not be ruled out. A further reported finding was that TCR beta sequences accurately predicted the HLA-A and HLA-B alleles for most subjects in the first cohort.

Receptors were amplified or captured by the immunoSEQ multiplex PCR assay. For the multiplex PCR, a mixture combining 60 forward primers for TCR Vbeta segments and 13 reverse primers for TCR Jbeta segments was used. The CDR3 region of rearranged TCR beta genes was amplified from genomic DNA with a multiplex PCR assay. The Illumina HiSeq System was used to sequence the amplified TCR beta libraries as 87-base-pair reads. The authors processed their data as follows. Across the 700 or so repertoires, a later analysis counted 78 million or so unique TCR beta chains, around 10 million of which were shared by at least two donors. Raw reads were error-corrected and collapsed into unique sequences with a nearest-neighbor algorithm that merged closely related sequences to remove PCR and sequencing errors. Alignment of CDR3 sequences to IMGT reference sequences was used to assign V, D and J gene segments. For a sequence to be retained, a match of at least six nucleotides was required to both a V gene segment and a J gene segment. A rearrangement counted as productive if the CDR3 had no stop codons and remained in frame with V and J, and every other rearrangement counted as non-productive. CDR3 was defined by IMGT convention, running from the second conserved V-encoded cysteine to the conserved J-encoded phenylalanine. The earlier analysis of fewer than 750 of the donors excluded sequences that lacked an unambiguous match to a single V gene segment. In an earlier analysis of several hundred of the donors, V segments were called functional above 56.7% productive rearrangements and were called segregating when the between-donor standard deviation exceeded 5%. A statistical classification framework was developed to diagnose cytomegalovirus status using the catalog of TCR beta chain sequences. A later analysis assigned V and J genes by comparing TCR nucleotide sequences with IMGT/GENE-DB human TR gene sequences. In a later analysis, CDR3 sequences and most-parsimonious VDJ recombination scenarios were assigned using the TCRdist pipeline. A later analysis defined each TCR beta chain by its CDR3 amino acid sequence plus V-gene family, and excluded reads lacking a unique V-gene family. In a later analysis, 550 to 650 highly shared, low-generation-probability nucleotide sequences were removed to address suspected cross-contamination and a sequencing artifact. In a later analysis, a clonal expansion index for each public chain was calculated from normalized within-repertoire ranks of inferred template counts. A later analysis computed generation probabilities with a VDJ recombination model fitted to out-of-frame rearrangements, and checked the results against IGoR. A later analysis scored TCR-TCR, TCR-HLA and TCR-CMV co-occurrence with hypergeometric tests, applying a repertoire-size bias correction to TCR pairs. In a later analysis, false discovery rates were estimated by permuting HLA or CMV assignments 20 times. In a later analysis, co-occurring TCRs were grouped with DBSCAN, and TCRdist sequence similarity was added when clustering was performed within HLA-allele-positive subsets. Repertoires with fewer than 30,000 or more than 120,000 public chains were left out of co-occurrence clustering, as were about five repertoires with anomalous nucleotide sharing. TCRdb carries this immuneACCESS record with in-frame sequences only. Its versions omit some clonotypes, under half of them owing to an unresolved V gene in the studies checked, with the rest unexplained. That table supplies the V and J calls and clone size; D and trimming were determined from the DNA. In this sample's table one finds more than 200,000 clones. The top ten hold about 1% of the sample.

About this clone itself: Its antigen remains undetermined.

In total, approximately 610 healthy bone marrow donors made up the cohort. At the time of sampling, every cohort member was nominally healthy, though immune exposures that went unrecorded were likely present. The donor tested CMV seropositive, placing the donor among the approximately 290 seropositive members of the cohort. A peripheral blood sample was provided by each donor, and peripheral blood mononuclear cells were used for TCR beta sequencing. The Qiagen DNeasy Blood Extraction Kit was used to extract genomic DNA from the blood cell samples. The CDR3 contains 21 residues, cysteine and phenylalanine counted. The read is trimmed to its CDR3 DNA, 63 bases read in frame from base 1. Via the germline V gene, CDR1 is SQVTM and CDR2 ANQGSEA. V is trimmed back by 3 bases and J by 2 bases, and the junction contains 24 bases that no gene match accounts for.

Recombination joined TRBV29-1 with TRBJ2-3, and TRBD1 aligns with 9 junction nucleotides. This TCR was recovered from a woman aged 25 to 39 in good health and CMV-seropositive. Sequencing input: PBMCs. Read as DNA, the sequence is TGCAGCGTTGACTCCCCCCACAGGGGGCTAGGAGCCGACCGATCCACAGATACGCAGTATTTT. This translates into CSVDSPHRGLGADRSTDTQYF.